The 10 T cell receptor beta chains listed next were all sequenced from one sample in a study of blood T cell repertoires in COVID-19. Using immunoSEQ multiplex PCR, the repertoire was profiled, and TCRdb retains in-frame clones only, with some absent. In the table there are around 100,000 clones, 70% to 90% of which are singletons. Sample: peripheral blood. The source of these receptors is a man aged 35 to 55 with acute or convalescent COVID-19.

This chain joins TRBV19 and TRBJ1-1; D is possibly TRBD1 (6 bases). Germline loops: CDR1 LNHDA, CDR2 SQIVND (reference sequence). The V end lost 4 bases, the J end lost 6 bases, and 18 bases lay between the germline ends. This CDR3 comprises 15 residues. The CDR3 sequence is CASSTLTGRGSEAFF. The CDR3 DNA follows: TGTGCCAGTAGTACTCTCACAGGGAGGGGTTCTGAAGCTTTCTTT.

J is TRBJ2-1 and V is TRBV19, with D tentatively TRBD2 (7 bases). Germline CDR1 reads LNHDA; CDR2 reads SQIVND (reference sequence). This CDR3 has 15 residues. The germline V and J ends were trimmed by 6 bases and 7 bases, with 19 bases remaining between them. The CDR3 bases are TGTGCCAGTAGCCGCCAGGGGCGGGAGTTTAATGAGCAGTTCTTC. Translating gives CASSRQGREFNEQFF. Based on the CDR3 plus reference TRBV19 and TRBJ2-1, the full variable domain is DGGITQSPKYLFRKEGQNVTLSCEQNLNHDAMYWYRQDPGQGLRLIYYSQIVNDFQKGDIAEGYSVSREKKESFPLTVTSAQKNPTAFYLCASSRQGREFNEQFFGPGTRLTVL.

V usage is TRBV9 and J usage is TRBJ1-2, with 7 bases identical to TRBD1. This CDR3 spans 15 amino acids. The germline V gene encodes CDR1 SGDLS and CDR2 YYNGEE. Losses at the gene ends were 3 bases for V and 0 bases for J; bases not matched to a gene: 5. The CDR3 loop is CASSAWDSSNYGYTF. The CDR3 coding sequence is TGTGCCAGCAGCGCCTGGGACAGCTCTAACTATGGCTACACCTTC.

The chain has TRBV12-3 or TRBV12-4 and TRBJ1-3; no definite D call. The CDR3 contains 13 residues. V was trimmed by 6 bases and J by 7 bases, leaving 13 bases between them. The DNA for the CDR3 is TGTGCCAGCAGCTCATATGGGGAGAACACCATATATTTT. This codes for CASSSYGENTIYF.

The CDR3 sequence: CASSQGGIGVRGVVPNEKLFF. CDR3 DNA sequence: TGCGCCAGCAGCCAAGGAGGAATAGGGGTCAGGGGGGTGGTGCCTAATGAAAAACTGTTTTTT. The J gene is TRBJ1-4, the V gene TRBV4-1, with 7 bases identical to TRBD1. Germline CDR1 reads MGHRA; CDR2 reads YSYEKL. This CDR3 is 21 amino acids long. The junction had 20 bases not matched to a gene; V was cut back by 1 base and J by 3 bases.

This clone was seen ten or more times. This chain uses TRBV4-1 with TRBJ1-2; TRBD1 agrees at 7 bases. The V gene's germline CDR1 is MGHRA and CDR2 YSYEKL. The CDR3 extends over 17 amino acids. The trim removed 4 bases at V and 2 bases at J, leaving 13 bases unmatched. CDR3 nucleotide sequence: TGCGCCAGCAGCCCGTTCCCCCCGGGACAGATAAACTATGGCTACACCTTC. It encodes CASSPFPPGQINYGYTF.

V is TRBV7-8 and J is TRBJ2-1, with D possibly matching TRBD2 (6 bases). Germline lookup yields CDR1 SGHVS and CDR2 FQNEAQ. V lost 4 bases and J lost 7, with 11 bases in between. The CDR3 spans 13 residues. The CDR3 DNA follows: TGTGCCAGCAGCTGGGACTCGGGGAATGAGCAGTTCTTC. Protein sequence: CASSWDSGNEQFF.

The rearrangement uses TRBV6-5 and TRBJ1-1; maybe TRBD1 (5 bases). Germline-derived CDR1 and CDR2 are MNHEY and SVGAGI. The CDR3 consists of 11 residues. V lost 7 bases, J lost 8 bases, and 11 bases lay in between. The CDR3: CASMGGREAFF. The CDR3 nucleotides read TGTGCCAGCATGGGGGGACGGGAAGCTTTCTTT.

The genes are TRBV4-1 and TRBJ1-1, with 7 bases matching TRBD1. The V gene's germline CDR1 is MGHRA and CDR2 YSYEKL. This CDR3 has 17 amino acids. J was trimmed by 0 bases and V by 1 base; bases with no gene match: 8. The CDR3 reads CASSQVSKGQLNTEAFF. Here the CDR3 DNA reads TGCGCCAGCAGCCAAGTCTCTAAGGGACAGTTGAACACTGAAGCTTTCTTT.

The chain has TRBV9 and TRBJ2-3, with 10 bases matching TRBD2. J lost 3 bases, V lost 5 bases, and 6 bases had no gene match. The CDR3 length is 15 residues. Germline V lookup: CDR1 SGDLS, CDR2 YYNGEE. The CDR3 DNA reads as TGTGCCAGCAGTGAATCTAGCGGGGGTACAGATACGCAGTATTTT. As protein: CASSESSGGTDTQYF.